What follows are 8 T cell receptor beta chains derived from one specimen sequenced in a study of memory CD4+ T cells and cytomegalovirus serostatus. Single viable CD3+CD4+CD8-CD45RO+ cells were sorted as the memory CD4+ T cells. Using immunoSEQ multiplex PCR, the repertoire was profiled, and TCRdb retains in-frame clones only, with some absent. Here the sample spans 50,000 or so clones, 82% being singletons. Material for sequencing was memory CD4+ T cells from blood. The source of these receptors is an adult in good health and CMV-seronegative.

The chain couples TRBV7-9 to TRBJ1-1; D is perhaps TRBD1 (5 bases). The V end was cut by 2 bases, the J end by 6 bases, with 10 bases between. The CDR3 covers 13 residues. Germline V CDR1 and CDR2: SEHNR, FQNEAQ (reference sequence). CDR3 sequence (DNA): TGTGCCAGCAGCTTATGGGGGGAGCCTGAAGCTTTCTTT. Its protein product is CASSLWGEPEAFF.

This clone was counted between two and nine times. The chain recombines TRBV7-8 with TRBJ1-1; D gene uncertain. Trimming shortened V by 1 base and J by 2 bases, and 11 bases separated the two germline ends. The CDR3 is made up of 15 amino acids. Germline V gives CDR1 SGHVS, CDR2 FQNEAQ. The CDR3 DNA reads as TGTGCCAGCAGCTTAGGTAGGCGGTTTAACACTGAAGCTTTCTTT. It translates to CASSLGRRFNTEAFF.

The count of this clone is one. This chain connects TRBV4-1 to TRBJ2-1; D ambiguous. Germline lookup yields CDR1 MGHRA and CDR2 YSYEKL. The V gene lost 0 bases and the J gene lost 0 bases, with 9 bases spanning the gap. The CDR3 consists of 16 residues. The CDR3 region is CASSQDPAGSYNEQFF. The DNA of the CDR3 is TGCGCCAGCAGCCAAGATCCGGCAGGCTCCTACAATGAGCAGTTCTTC.

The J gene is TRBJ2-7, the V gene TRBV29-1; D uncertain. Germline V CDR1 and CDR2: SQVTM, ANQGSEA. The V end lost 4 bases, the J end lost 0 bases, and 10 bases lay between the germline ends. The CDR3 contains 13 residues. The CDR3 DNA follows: TGCAGCGTTGCTTATATAGACTCCTACGAGCAGTACTTC. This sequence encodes CSVAYIDSYEQYF.

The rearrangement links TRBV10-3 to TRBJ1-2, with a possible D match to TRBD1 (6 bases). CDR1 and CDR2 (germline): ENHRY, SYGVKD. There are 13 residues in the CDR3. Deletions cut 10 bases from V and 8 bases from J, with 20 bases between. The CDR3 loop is CATQKGGRGGYTF. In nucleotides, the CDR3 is TGTGCCACGCAAAAGGGGGGGCGCGGAGGCTACACCTTC.

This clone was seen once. CDR3 bases: TGTGCCACCAGCAGAGATTTCGGGGGGGCCTACGAGCAGTACTTC. It specifies CATSRDFGGAYEQYF. The chain carries TRBV15 and TRBJ2-7; 8 nucleotides match TRBD2. This CDR3 spans 15 amino acids. The V segment lost 0 bases and the J segment 2 bases; nucleotides outside the gene matches: 3. CDR1 and CDR2 (germline): LNHNV, YYDKDF (reference sequence). The full variable domain, rest sourced from reference TRBV15 and TRBJ2-7, is DAMVIQNPRYQVTQFGKPVTLSCSQTLNHNVMYWYQQKSSQAPKLLFHYYDKDFNNEADTPDNFQSRRPNTSFCFLDIRSPGLGDTAMYLCATSRDFGGAYEQYFGPGTRLTVT.

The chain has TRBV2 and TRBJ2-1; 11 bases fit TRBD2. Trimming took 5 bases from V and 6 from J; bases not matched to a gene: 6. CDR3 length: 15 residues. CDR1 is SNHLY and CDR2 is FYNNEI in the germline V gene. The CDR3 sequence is CASSSVAGGINEQFF. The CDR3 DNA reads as TGTGCCAGCAGTTCTGTAGCGGGGGGGATCAATGAGCAGTTCTTC.

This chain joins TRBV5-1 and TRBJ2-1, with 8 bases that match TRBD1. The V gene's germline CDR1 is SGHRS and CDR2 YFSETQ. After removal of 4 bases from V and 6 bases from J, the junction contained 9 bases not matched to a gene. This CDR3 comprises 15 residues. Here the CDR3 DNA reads TGCGCCAGCAGCCCCGGGGACAGGATGGCCAATGAGCAGTTCTTC. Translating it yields CASSPGDRMANEQFF.